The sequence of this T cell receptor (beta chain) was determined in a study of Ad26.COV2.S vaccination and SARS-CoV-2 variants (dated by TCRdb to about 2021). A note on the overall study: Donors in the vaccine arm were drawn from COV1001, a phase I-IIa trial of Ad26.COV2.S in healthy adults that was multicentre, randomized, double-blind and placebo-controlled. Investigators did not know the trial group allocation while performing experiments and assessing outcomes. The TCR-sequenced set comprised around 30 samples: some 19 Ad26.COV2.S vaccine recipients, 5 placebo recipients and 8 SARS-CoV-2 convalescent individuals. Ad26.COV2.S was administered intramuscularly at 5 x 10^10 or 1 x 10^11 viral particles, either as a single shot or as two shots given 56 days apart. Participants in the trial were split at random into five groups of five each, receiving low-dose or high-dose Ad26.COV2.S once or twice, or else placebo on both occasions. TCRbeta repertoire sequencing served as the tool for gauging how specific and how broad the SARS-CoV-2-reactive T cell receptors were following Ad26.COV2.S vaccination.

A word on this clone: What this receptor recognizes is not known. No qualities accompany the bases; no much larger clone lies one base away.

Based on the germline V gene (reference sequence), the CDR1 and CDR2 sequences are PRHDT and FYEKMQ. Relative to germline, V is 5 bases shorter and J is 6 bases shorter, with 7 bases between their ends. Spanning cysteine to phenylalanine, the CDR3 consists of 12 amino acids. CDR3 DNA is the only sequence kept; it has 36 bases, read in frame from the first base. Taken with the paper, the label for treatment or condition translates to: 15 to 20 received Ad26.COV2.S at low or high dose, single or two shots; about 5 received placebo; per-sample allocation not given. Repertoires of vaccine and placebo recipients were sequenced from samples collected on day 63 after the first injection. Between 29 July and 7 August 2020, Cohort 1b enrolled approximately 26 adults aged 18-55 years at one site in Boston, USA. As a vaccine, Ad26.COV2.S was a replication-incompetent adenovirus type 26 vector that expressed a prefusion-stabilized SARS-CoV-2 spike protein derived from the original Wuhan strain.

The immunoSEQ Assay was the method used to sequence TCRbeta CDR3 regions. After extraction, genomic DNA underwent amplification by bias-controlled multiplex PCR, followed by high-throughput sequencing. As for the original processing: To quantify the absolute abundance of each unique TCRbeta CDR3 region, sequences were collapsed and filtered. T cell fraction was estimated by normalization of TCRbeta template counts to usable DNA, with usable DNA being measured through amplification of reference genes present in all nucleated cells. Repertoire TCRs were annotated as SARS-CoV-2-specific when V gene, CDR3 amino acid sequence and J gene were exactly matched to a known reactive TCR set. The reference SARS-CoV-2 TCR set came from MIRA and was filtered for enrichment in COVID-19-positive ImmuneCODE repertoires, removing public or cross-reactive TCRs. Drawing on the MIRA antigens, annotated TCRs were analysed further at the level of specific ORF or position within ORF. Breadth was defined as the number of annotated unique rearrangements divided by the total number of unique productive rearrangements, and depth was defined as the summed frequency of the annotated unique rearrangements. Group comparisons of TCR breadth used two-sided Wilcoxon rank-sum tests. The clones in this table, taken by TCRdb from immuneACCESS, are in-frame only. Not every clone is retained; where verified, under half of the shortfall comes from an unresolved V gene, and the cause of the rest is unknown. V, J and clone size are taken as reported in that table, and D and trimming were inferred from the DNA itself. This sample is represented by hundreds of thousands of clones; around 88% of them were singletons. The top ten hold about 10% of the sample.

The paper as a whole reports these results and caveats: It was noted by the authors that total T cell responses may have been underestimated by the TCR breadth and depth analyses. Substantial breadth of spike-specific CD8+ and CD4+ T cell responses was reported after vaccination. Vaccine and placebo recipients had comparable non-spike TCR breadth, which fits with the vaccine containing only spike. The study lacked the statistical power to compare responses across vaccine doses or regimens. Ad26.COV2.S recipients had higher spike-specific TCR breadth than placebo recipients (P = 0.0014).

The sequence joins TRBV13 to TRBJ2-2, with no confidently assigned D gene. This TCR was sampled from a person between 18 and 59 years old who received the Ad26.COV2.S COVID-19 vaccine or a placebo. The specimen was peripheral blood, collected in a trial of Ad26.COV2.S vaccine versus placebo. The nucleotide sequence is TGTGCCAGCAGCGACATTCCCGGGGAGCTGTTTTTT. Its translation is CASSDIPGELFF.